This section outlines one T cell receptor (beta chain) sequence together with its context. The record originates from a study of shared clonotypes between healthy human individuals. The method was immunoSEQ multiplex PCR; TCRdb's version includes in-frame clones alone and lacks a portion of them. The sample includes hundreds of thousands of clones, roughly 79% of them seen just once. V dropped 0 bases and J dropped 10; count of bases not matched to a gene: 2. CDR3 length: 14 residues. Germline-derived CDR1 and CDR2 are LGHNA and YNFKEQ. The receptor was isolated from a woman in her 40s in good health. Some clones in this sample may be carry-over from other donors' samples. This chain connects TRBV4-2 to TRBJ2-1; TRBD2 agrees at 11 bases. Sequencing input: PBMCs. For the CDR3, the DNA is TGTGCCAGCAGCCAAGATTCTAGCGGGAGGGAGCAGTTCTTC. Protein sequence: CASSQDSSGREQFF.